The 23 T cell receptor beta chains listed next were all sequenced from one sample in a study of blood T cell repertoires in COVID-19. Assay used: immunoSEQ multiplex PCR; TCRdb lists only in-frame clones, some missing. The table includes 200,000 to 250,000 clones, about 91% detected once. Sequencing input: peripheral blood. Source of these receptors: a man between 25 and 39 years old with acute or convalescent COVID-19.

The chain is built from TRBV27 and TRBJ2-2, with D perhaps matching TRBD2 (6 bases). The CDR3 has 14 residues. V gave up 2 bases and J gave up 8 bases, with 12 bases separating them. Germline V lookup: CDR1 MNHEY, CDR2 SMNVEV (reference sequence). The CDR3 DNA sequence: TGTGCCAGCAGTTTAGGAGGGAGGATGGGGGAGCTGTTTTTT. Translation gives CASSLGGRMGELFF.

CDR3 bases: TGTGCCAGCAGGCTAGCGGGTATACTGAGCAATGAGCAGTTCTTC. Protein product: CASRLAGILSNEQFF. The rearrangement uses TRBV2 and TRBJ2-1; 8 bases map to TRBD2. The length of the CDR3 is 15 residues. The V segment lost 6 bases and the J segment 6 bases; nucleotides outside the gene matches: 10. Germline V gene data show CDR1 as SNHLY and CDR2 as FYNNEI.

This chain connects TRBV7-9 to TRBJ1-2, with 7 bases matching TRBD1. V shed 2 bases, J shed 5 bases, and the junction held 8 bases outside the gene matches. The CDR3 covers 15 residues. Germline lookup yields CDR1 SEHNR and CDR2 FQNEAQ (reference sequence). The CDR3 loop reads CASSLYPGGGYGYTF. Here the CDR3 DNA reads TGTGCCAGCAGCTTATATCCAGGGGGTGGTTATGGCTACACCTTC.

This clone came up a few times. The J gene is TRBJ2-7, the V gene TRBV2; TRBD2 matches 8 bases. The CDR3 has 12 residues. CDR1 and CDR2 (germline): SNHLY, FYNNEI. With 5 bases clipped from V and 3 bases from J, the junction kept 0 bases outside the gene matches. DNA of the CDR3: TGTGCCAGCAGTAGCGGGAGCTACGAGCAGTACTTC. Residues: CASSSGSYEQYF.

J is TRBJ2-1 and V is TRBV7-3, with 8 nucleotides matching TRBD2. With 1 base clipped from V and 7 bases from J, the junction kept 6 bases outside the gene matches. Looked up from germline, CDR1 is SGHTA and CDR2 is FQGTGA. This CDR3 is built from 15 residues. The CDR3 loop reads CASSLMNSGGNEQFF. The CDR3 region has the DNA TGTGCCAGCAGCTTAATGAATTCGGGAGGGAATGAGCAGTTCTTC. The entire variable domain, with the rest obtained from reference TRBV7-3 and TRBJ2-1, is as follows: GAGVSQTPSNKVTEKGKYVELRCDPISGHTALYWYRQSLGQGPEFLIYFQGTGAADDSGLPNDRFFAVRPEGSVSTLKIQRTERGDSAVYLCASSLMNSGGNEQFFGPGTRLTVL.

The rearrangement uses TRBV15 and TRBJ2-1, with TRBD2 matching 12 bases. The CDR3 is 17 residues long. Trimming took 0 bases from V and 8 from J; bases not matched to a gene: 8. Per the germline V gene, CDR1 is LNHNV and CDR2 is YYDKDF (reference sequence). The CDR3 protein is CATSRDLVRTSGDEQFF. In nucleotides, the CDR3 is TGTGCCACCAGCAGAGATCTTGTTCGGACTAGCGGGGATGAGCAGTTCTTC.

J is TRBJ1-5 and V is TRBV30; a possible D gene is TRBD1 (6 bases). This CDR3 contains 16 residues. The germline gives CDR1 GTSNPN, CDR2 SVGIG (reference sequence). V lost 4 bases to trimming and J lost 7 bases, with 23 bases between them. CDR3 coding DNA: TGTGCCTGGAACTCGGGGGGGCAGGGCTTTGGGCAGCCCCAGCATTTT. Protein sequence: CAWNSGGQGFGQPQHF.

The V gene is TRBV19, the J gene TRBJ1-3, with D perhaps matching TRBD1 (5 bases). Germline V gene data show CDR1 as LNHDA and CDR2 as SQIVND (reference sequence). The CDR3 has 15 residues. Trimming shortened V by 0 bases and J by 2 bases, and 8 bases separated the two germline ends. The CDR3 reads CASSIERGTGNTIYF. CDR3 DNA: TGTGCCAGTAGTATAGAAAGGGGAACTGGAAACACCATATATTTT. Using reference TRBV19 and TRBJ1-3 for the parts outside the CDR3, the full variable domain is DGGITQSPKYLFRKEGQNVTLSCEQNLNHDAMYWYRQDPGQGLRLIYYSQIVNDFQKGDIAEGYSVSREKKESFPLTVTSAQKNPTAFYLCASSIERGTGNTIYFGEGSWLTVV.

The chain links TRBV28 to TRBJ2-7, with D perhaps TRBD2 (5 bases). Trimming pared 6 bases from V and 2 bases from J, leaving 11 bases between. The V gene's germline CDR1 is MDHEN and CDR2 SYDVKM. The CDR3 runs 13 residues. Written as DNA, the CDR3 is TGTGCCAGCAGAGCTGAGGGCCCCTACGAGCAGTACTTC. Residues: CASRAEGPYEQYF.

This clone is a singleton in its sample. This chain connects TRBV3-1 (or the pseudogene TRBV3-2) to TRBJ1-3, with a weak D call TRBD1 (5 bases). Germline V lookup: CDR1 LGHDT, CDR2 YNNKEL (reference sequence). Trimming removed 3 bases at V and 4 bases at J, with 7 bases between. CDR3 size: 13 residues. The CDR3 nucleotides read TGTGCCAGCAGCCACCCAGGGGGAAACACCATATATTTT. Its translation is CASSHPGGNTIYF.

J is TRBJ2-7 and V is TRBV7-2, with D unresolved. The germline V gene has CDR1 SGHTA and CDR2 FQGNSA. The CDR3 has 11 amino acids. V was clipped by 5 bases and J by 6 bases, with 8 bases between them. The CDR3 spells CASSASGEQYF. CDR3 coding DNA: TGTGCCAGCAGCGCCTCGGGCGAGCAGTACTTC.

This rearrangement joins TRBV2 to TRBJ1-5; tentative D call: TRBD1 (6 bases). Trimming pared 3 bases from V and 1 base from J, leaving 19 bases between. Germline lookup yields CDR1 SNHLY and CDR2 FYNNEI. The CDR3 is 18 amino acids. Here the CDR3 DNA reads TGTGCCAGCAGTGATGCAGGGGCCCTCCTCACGAGCAATCAGCCCCAGCATTTT. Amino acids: CASSDAGALLTSNQPQHF.

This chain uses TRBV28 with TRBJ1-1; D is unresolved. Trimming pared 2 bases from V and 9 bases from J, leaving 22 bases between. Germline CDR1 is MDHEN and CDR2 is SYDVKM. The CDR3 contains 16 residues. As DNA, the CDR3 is TGTGCCAGCAGTTTAGAATATGGGGAGTTTTTAGTCAAAGCTTTCTTT. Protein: CASSLEYGEFLVKAFF.

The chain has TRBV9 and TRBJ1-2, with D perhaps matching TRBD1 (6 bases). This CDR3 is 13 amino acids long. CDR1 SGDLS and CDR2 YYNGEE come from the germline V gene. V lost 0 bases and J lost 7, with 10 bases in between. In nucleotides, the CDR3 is TGTGCCAGCAGCGTAGACAGGGCTCGTGGCTACACCTTC. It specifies CASSVDRARGYTF.

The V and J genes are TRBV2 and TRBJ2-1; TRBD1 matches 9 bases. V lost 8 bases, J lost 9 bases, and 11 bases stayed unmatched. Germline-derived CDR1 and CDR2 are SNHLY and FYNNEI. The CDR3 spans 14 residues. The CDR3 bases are TGTGCCAGCCCCTTGGGACAGGGATTAGGTGAGCAGTTCTTC. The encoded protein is CASPLGQGLGEQFF.

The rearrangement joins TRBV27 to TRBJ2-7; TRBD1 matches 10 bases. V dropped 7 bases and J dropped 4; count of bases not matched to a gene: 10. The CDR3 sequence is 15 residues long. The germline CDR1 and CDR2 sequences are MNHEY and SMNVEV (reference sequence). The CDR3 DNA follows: TGTGCCAGCACTCCTAGGGGGGACAGGGGATACGAGCAGTACTTC. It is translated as CASTPRGDRGYEQYF.

CDR3 amino acids: CASARPSGRRYEQFF. The DNA for the CDR3 is TGTGCCAGTGCTCGACCTAGCGGGAGACGCTATGAGCAGTTCTTC. V and J are TRBV19 and TRBJ2-1; 10 positions agree with TRBD2. V lost 8 bases to trimming and J lost 8 bases; unmatched junction nucleotides: 12. Germline CDR1 reads LNHDA; CDR2 reads SQIVND (reference sequence). The CDR3 spans 15 residues. Full variable domain (outside the CDR3, taken from reference TRBV19 and TRBJ2-1): DGGITQSPKYLFRKEGQNVTLSCEQNLNHDAMYWYRQDPGQGLRLIYYSQIVNDFQKGDIAEGYSVSREKKESFPLTVTSAQKNPTAFYLCASARPSGRRYEQFFGPGTRLTVL.

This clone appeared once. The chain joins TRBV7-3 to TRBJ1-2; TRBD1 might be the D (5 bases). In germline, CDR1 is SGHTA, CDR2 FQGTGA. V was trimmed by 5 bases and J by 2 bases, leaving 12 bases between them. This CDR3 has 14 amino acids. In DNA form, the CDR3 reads TGTGCCAGCAGCCCAGGGTACGGGAACTATGGCTACACCTTC. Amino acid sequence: CASSPGYGNYGYTF.

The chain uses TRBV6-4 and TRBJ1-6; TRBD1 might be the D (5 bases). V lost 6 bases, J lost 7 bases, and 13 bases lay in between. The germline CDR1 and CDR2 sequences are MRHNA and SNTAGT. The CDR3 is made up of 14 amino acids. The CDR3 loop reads CASSQTAANSPLHF. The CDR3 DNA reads TGTGCCAGCAGCCAGACAGCAGCCAATTCACCCCTCCACTTT.

The CDR3 protein is CSGAPKINEQFF. As DNA, the CDR3 is TGCAGCGGGGCGCCTAAGATCAATGAGCAGTTCTTC. The chain has TRBV29-1 and TRBJ2-1; D call uncertain. CDR1 SQVTM and CDR2 ANQGSEA come from the germline V gene. This CDR3 spans 12 amino acids. Trimming took 7 bases from V and 6 from J, leaving 13 bases between them.

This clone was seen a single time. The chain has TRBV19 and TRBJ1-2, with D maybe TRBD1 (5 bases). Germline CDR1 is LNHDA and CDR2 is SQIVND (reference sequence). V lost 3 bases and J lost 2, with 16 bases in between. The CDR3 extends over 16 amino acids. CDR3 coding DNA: TGTGCCAGTAGTATTCGGTGGGCTAGACAGAACTATGGCTACACCTTC. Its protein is CASSIRWARQNYGYTF.

The CDR3: CASSQRGLLNTEAFF. Here the CDR3 DNA reads TGTGCCAGCAGCCAGAGAGGTTTATTAAACACTGAAGCTTTCTTT. The V and J genes are TRBV3-1 (or the pseudogene TRBV3-2) and TRBJ1-1, with D unclear. The CDR3 loop spans 15 amino acids. Germline loops: CDR1 LGHDT, CDR2 YNNKEL (reference sequence). The V gene lost 3 bases and the J gene lost 2 bases, with 13 bases spanning the gap.

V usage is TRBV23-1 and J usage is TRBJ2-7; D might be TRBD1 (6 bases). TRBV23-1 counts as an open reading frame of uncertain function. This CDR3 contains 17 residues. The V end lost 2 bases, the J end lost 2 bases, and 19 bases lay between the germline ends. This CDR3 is CASSQKNDHRDTYEQYF. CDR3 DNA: TGCGCCAGCAGTCAAAAAAACGATCACAGGGATACCTACGAGCAGTACTTC.